This is a list of T cell receptor beta chains from one sample in a study of early T cells in non-severe SARS-CoV-2 infection. Via MiXCR, TCRdb re-called the 5' RACE reads, giving one row per CDR3 protein. The table has roughly 40,000 distinct CDR3 sequences, approximately 7.1% seen once; the top ten hold approximately 4.5%. Sequencing was performed on whole blood. The receptor source for this set is an adult who was a healthcare worker with PCR-confirmed SARS-CoV-2 infection or an uninfected control (not recorded which). CDR3s include the opening cysteine and the closing phenylalanine or tryptophan. The order of the fields is clone size, V gene, CDR3 protein. Clone size is not always given. Where it is, it says once, few, many or a class for expanded clones.

>few|TRBV7-6
CASSLFGTPYEQYF
>few|TRBV20-1
CSAPLTQLAGPYNEQFF
>-|TRBV12-3/TRBV12-4
CASSPRGEYNSPLHF
>many|TRBV20-1
CSANGQGSPLHF
>few|TRBV6-6
CASRFGGAVGETQYF
>-|TRBV4-2
CASSLDRGNQPQHF
>many|TRBV27
CASSLVDTGELFF
>few|TRBV15
CATSRGSPRNYGYTF
>many|TRBV6-6
CASSYKSRDRGSPLHF
>-|TRBV5-6
CASSLMGYGTEAFF
>-|TRBV6-5
CASRVKLWGEQYF
>-|TRBV5-4
CASSRGQGATLNSPLHF
>-|TRBV20-1
CSAQGQRTSTDTQYF
>few|TRBV20-1
CSASPPGTGGGYGYTF
>many|TRBV11-2
CASRPQGVRTDTQYF
>few|TRBV6-6
CASSREPNYGYTF
>-|TRBV2
CASISRGNTGELFF
>many|TRBV10-3
CAISRDSLDTQYF
>-|TRBV6-2/TRBV6-3
CASGTYHGYTF
>few|TRBV3-1
CASSQVLHTGTEPYGYTF
>-|TRBV6-2/TRBV6-3
CASSYITSGSQETQYF
>-|TRBV20-1
CSAREANTGELFF
>many|TRBV4-2
CASSSASYNEQFF
>-|TRBV20-1
CSAGGQASSYEQYF
>-|TRBV11-2
CASSSRADVEKLFF
>few|TRBV20-1
CSARDSDAGGYEQYF
>many|TRBV7-9
CASSLVGELFF
>many|TRBV7-9
CASSFLLAGTSSYEQYF
>many|TRBV27
CASRWGQSSNQPQHF
>many|TRBV13
CASSSTTGTGVPDTQYF
>many|TRBV12-3/TRBV12-4
CASSGESVTQYF
>medium-sized|TRBV7-7
CASSLGDYSNEQFF
>many|TRBV5-1
CASALEPQETQYF
>few|TRBV7-2
CASIPDASGTPDTQYF
>few|TRBV3-1
CASSQGTGWTMETQYF
>-|TRBV3-1
CASSPSSRGNSYEQYF
>medium-sized|TRBV7-9
CASSSSDREAFF
>few|TRBV3-1
CASSQDSGYSEDEQYF
>many|TRBV5-6
CASRPKGSGALGTEQFF
>many|TRBV5-4
CASSFPGQGGIYGYTF
>few|TRBV14
CASSQGDYYTDTQYF
>once|TRBV10-2
CASNLYETTSYEQYF
>few|TRBV6-1
CASSKTSNVYNEQFF
>many|TRBV19
CATQMQAGSYNSPLHF
>-|TRBV2
CASSGQGVTGELFF
>many|TRBV29-1
CSVGSGTGVYEQYF
>few|TRBV10-2
CASAGMNNQPQHF
>many|TRBV7-9
CASSVSYEQYF
>many|TRBV7-6
CASSVIVQETQYF
>few|TRBV20-1
CSARSYASSYNEQFF
>many|TRBV7-2
CASSPLTGYVTDTQYF